Listed here are 25 T cell receptor beta chains from one sample, sequenced in a study of identical twins. In TCRdb, the 5' RACE reads were re-called with MiXCR into one record per CDR3 protein. Of under 450,000 distinct CDR3 sequences listed, approximately 17% were seen once; the top ten hold 9.5% to 15%. The specimen sequenced was naive T cells sorted from blood. These receptors were collected from a man aged 45-65 years in good health.

The chain links TRBV7-2 to TRBJ1-1; D is unresolved. Between the trimmed V and J ends, which lost 5 bases and 1 base, there was a span of 17 bases. The germline V gene encodes CDR1 SGHTA and CDR2 FQGNSA. CDR3 size: 16 residues. The CDR3 DNA reads TGTGCCAGCAGCAGCCAGTGGCAGTTAAGGAACACTGAAGCTTTCTTT. It encodes CASSSQWQLRNTEAFF. The variable domain in full, with the rest retrieved from reference TRBV7-2 and TRBJ1-1, is GAGVSQSPSNKVTEKGKDVELRCDPISGHTALYWYRQSLGQGLEFLIYFQGNSAPDKSGLPSDRFSAERTGGSVSTLTIQRTQQEDSAVYLCASSSQWQLRNTEAFFGQGTRLTVV.

This clonotype was seen more than once but under ten times. The chain joins TRBV6-5 to TRBJ1-3; D is perhaps TRBD1 (5 bases). The CDR3 runs to 14 residues. Germline values: CDR1 MNHEY, CDR2 SVGAGI. V was clipped by 0 bases and J by 5 bases, with 8 bases between them. In DNA form, the CDR3 reads TGTGCCAGCAGTTACTCTCCAGGGAGAAACACCATATATTTT. Amino acid sequence: CASSYSPGRNTIYF.

This rearrangement joins TRBV20-1 to TRBJ2-7; D unresolved. The CDR3 runs to 14 residues. Trimming took 6 bases from V and 0 from J, leaving 15 bases between them. Germline CDR1 is DFQATT and CDR2 is SNEGSKA (reference sequence). The CDR3 spells CSALDAIGSYEQYF. For the CDR3, the DNA is TGCAGTGCATTGGACGCTATCGGCTCCTACGAGCAGTACTTC.

This clonotype was detected only a few times. V is TRBV6-2 or TRBV6-3 and J is TRBJ2-3, with 9 bases lining up with TRBD2. V gave up 0 bases and J gave up 6 bases; unmatched junction bases: 7. There are 16 residues in the CDR3. CDR1 and CDR2 from the germline V gene are MNHEY and SVGEGT. For the CDR3, the DNA is TGTGCCAGCAGTTACTCGGCTAGCGGGGCCCCCGATACGCAGTATTTT. Protein sequence: CASSYSASGAPDTQYF.

The rearrangement joins TRBV4-1 to TRBJ1-2; 10 bases fit TRBD1. Germline CDR1 is MGHRA and CDR2 is YSYEKL. J was trimmed by 0 bases and V by 2 bases; bases with no gene match: 3. The CDR3 length is 16 residues. CDR3 in DNA: TGCGCCAGCAGCCAAAGACAGGGGGCAACTAACTATGGCTACACCTTC. Translated, it gives CASSQRQGATNYGYTF.

Ten or more counts support this clonotype. The CDR3 nucleotides read TGTGCCAGCAGCTACGAGGGACAGGGTACTTTGAGGAGCAATCAGCCCCAGCATTTT. This translates into CASSYEGQGTLRSNQPQHF. The chain carries TRBV11-2 and TRBJ1-5; 9 bases line up with TRBD1. CDR1 and CDR2 from the germline V gene are SGHAT and FQNNGV. The CDR3 is 19 amino acids. J lost 1 base, V lost 4 bases, and 14 bases had no gene match.

Ten or more counts support this clonotype. This sequence joins TRBV7-9 and TRBJ2-5, with D tentatively TRBD1 (5 bases). Germline V gene data show CDR1 as SEHNR and CDR2 as FQNEAQ (reference sequence). The CDR3 is 15 residues long. Trimming left V 4 bases short and J 4 bases short, with 16 bases between. The CDR3 DNA reads TGTGCCAGCAGCTCCTTAACTCCCGACAGAGAGACCCAGTACTTC. Protein product: CASSSLTPDRETQYF.

This clonotype was seen ten or more times. The V gene is TRBV20-1, the J gene TRBJ2-3, with a weak D call TRBD2 (6 bases). Germline V gene lookup returns CDR1 DFQATT and CDR2 SNEGSKA (reference sequence). This CDR3 has 16 residues. V lost 0 bases, J lost 2 bases, and 15 bases lay in between. For the CDR3, the DNA is TGCAGTGCTAGAGACTGGGAGGCTAGCCTCACAGATACGCAGTATTTT. Translated, it gives CSARDWEASLTDTQYF.

Many counts were recorded for this clonotype. This chain uses TRBV6-4 with TRBJ2-5; D assignment may be TRBD1 or TRBD2 (5 bases each). CDR1 and CDR2 (germline): MRHNA, SNTAGT. This CDR3 comprises 21 residues. V lost 5 bases to trimming and J lost 2 bases, with 33 bases between them. Here the CDR3 DNA reads TGTGCCAGCAGTCCCGGGGCCCGAGAGAAAGCGACCCCGTGGAGTCAAGAGACCCAGTACTTC. It yields the protein CASSPGAREKATPWSQETQYF.

This clonotype was detected many times. The CDR3 region is CASSYSTGDGETQYF. In DNA, the CDR3 is TGTGCCAGCAGTTACTCGACGGGGGACGGGGAGACCCAGTACTTC. V is TRBV6-5 and J is TRBJ2-5; D perhaps matches TRBD2 (6 bases). The CDR3 spans 15 residues. Germline values: CDR1 MNHEY, CDR2 SVGAGI. V lost 0 bases and J lost 5, with 13 bases in between.

This clonotype was seen only a few times. The chain employs TRBV12-3 or TRBV12-4 and TRBJ2-7; D remains unclear. V dropped 3 bases and J dropped 0 bases, with 12 bases sitting between them. The length of the CDR3 is 15 residues. DNA of the CDR3: TGTGCCAGCAGTTTTGGGTTAAGGTCCTCCTACGAGCAGTACTTC. Its translation is CASSFGLRSSYEQYF.

This clonotype was counted ten times or more. The chain is built from TRBV5-1 and TRBJ2-5; 10 positions match TRBD2. Trimming removed 2 bases from V and 3 bases from J; junction bases left unmatched: 1. This CDR3 contains 14 residues. CDR1 and CDR2 from the germline V gene are SGHRS and YFSETQ. The CDR3 loop reads CASSLTSGKETQYF. DNA of the CDR3: TGCGCCAGCAGCTTAACTAGCGGGAAAGAGACCCAGTACTTC.

The rearrangement joins TRBV7-9 to TRBJ2-7, with 7 bases identical to TRBD1. V lost 5 bases, J lost 6 bases, and 7 bases stayed unmatched. From germline, CDR1 is SEHNR and CDR2 FQNEAQ (reference sequence). The CDR3 totals 13 residues. Here the CDR3 reads CASSPSTGTEQYF. For the CDR3, the DNA is TGTGCCAGCAGCCCTTCGACAGGGACCGAGCAGTACTTC.

This clonotype was recorded many times. The chain carries TRBV2 and TRBJ1-6; a weak D match, TRBD1 (5 bases). CDR1 and CDR2 from the germline V gene are SNHLY and FYNNEI. V dropped 8 bases and J dropped 6 bases, with 23 bases sitting between them. This CDR3 spans 17 amino acids. For the CDR3, the DNA is TGTGCCAGCGGCTCCCCCCCGGGGACTCCTACTAATTCACCCCTCCACTTT. This codes for CASGSPPGTPTNSPLHF.

The table lists this clonotype with a few counts. The genes are TRBV6-8 and TRBJ2-2; the D gene is possibly TRBD2 (5 bases). Trimming left V 9 bases short and J 5 bases short, with 10 bases between. CDR1 and CDR2 from the germline V gene are MNHGY and SAAAGT. The CDR3 extends over 12 amino acids. The CDR3, as DNA: TGTGCCAGTTCACGGGAAACCGGGGAGCTGTTTTTT. Translation: CASSRETGELFF.

This clonotype appeared many times. J is TRBJ2-1 and V is TRBV20-1; D not resolved. Germline CDR1 and CDR2: DFQATT and SNEGSKA (reference sequence). The CDR3 is made up of 12 amino acids. V was clipped by 3 bases and J by 6 bases, with 9 bases between them. As DNA, the CDR3 is TGCAGTGCTAGCCCCTACCTCAATGAGCAGTTCTTC. This sequence encodes CSASPYLNEQFF.

This clonotype was detected ten times or more. V and J are TRBV11-2 and TRBJ2-1; perhaps D is TRBD1 or TRBD2 (5 bases each). The CDR3 sequence is 17 residues long. Germline V gene data show CDR1 as SGHAT and CDR2 as FQNNGV. Between the trimmed V and J ends, which lost 1 base and 14 bases, there was a span of 27 bases. The CDR3 sequence is CASSLAPSGRASRGKFF. Here the CDR3 DNA reads TGTGCCAGCAGCTTAGCCCCGAGTGGGCGGGCATCAAGGGGAAAGTTCTTC.

This chain uses TRBV28 with TRBJ2-3; 8 positions match TRBD2. The V gene's germline CDR1 is MDHEN and CDR2 SYDVKM. This CDR3 contains 14 residues. V trimming: 6 bases; J trimming: 6 bases; junction bases outside the gene matches: 8. The CDR3 protein is CASSKIGRGDTQYF. In DNA, the CDR3 is TGTGCCAGCAGCAAGATCGGGAGGGGTGATACGCAGTATTTT.

This clonotype has ten or more counts. V gene TRBV6-1 combines with J gene TRBJ1-5; weak D call: TRBD1 (6 bases). There are 15 residues in the CDR3. V was shortened by 2 bases and J by 6 bases, with 14 bases between the two germline ends. Germline V gives CDR1 MNHNS, CDR2 SASEGT. CDR3 amino acids: CASSELSRGFQPQHF. CDR3 DNA: TGTGCCAGCAGTGAATTGTCGAGGGGGTTTCAGCCCCAGCATTTT.

This clonotype has more than one count but fewer than ten. The chain has TRBV5-1 and TRBJ1-3, with 7 bases identical to TRBD1. V trimming: 3 bases; J trimming: 4 bases; junction bases outside the gene matches: 7. The CDR3 sequence is 15 residues long. Per the germline V gene, CDR1 is SGHRS and CDR2 is YFSETQ. The CDR3 here is CASSSVGTEGNTIYF. As DNA, the CDR3 is TGCGCCAGCAGCTCCGTGGGGACAGAAGGAAACACCATATATTTT.

This clonotype was seen repeatedly, ten times or more. CDR3 DNA sequence: TGCAGCGTTGAATTCTCCTCGACCGAGACCCAGTACTTC. Amino acid sequence: CSVEFSSTETQYF. The chain combines TRBV29-1 with TRBJ2-5; D remains ambiguous. Germline-derived CDR1 and CDR2 are SQVTM and ANQGSEA. V lost 2 bases and J lost 5, with 12 bases in between. This CDR3 contains 13 residues. The variable domain in full, with the rest retrieved from reference TRBV29-1 and TRBJ2-5, is SAVISQKPSRDICQRGTSLTIQCQVDSQVTMMFWYRQQPGQSLTLIATANQGSEATYESGFVIDKFPISRPNLTFSTLTVSNMSPEDSSIYLCSVEFSSTETQYFGPGTRLLVL.

This clonotype came up many times. The chain links TRBV6-2 or TRBV6-3 to TRBJ2-7; D perhaps matches TRBD1 (5 bases). CDR1 and CDR2 from the germline V gene are MNHEY and SVGEGT. Trimming left V 2 bases short and J 3 bases short, with 5 bases between. The CDR3 length is 12 residues. The chain's CDR3 is CASSYQGYEQYF. CDR3 DNA: TGTGCCAGCAGTTACCAGGGCTACGAGCAGTACTTC.

The J gene is TRBJ1-4, the V gene TRBV5-1; no reliable D call. The V gene's germline CDR1 is SGHRS and CDR2 YFSETQ. CDR3 length equals 13 residues. Trimming left V 1 base short and J 5 bases short, with 6 bases between. The CDR3, as DNA: TGCGCCAGCAGCTTGAACAGCAATGAAAAACTGTTTTTT. This codes for CASSLNSNEKLFF.

The chain employs TRBV5-6 and TRBJ2-5; weak D call: TRBD1 (5 bases). Germline V gene data show CDR1 as SGHDT and CDR2 as YYEEEE. With 3 bases removed from V and 2 bases from J, the gap between germline ends came to 11 bases. The CDR3 has 14 residues. The CDR3 loop is CASSSMTAQETQYF. CDR3 coding DNA: TGTGCCAGCAGCTCCATGACAGCACAAGAGACCCAGTACTTC.

This clonotype occurred a few times. This rearrangement joins TRBV4-1 to TRBJ1-1; the D is unclear. Trimming took off 1 base at V and 5 bases at J, with 8 bases between the two ends. The CDR3 has 13 residues. CDR1 MGHRA and CDR2 YSYEKL come from the germline V gene. The CDR3 DNA follows: TGCGCCAGCAGCCAAGGCCCCGGGACTGAAGCTTTCTTT. This translates into CASSQGPGTEAFF.